Listed here is a single TCR beta chain. This record belongs to a study of blood T cell repertoires in COVID-19. Study-level information: There were acute and convalescent COVID-19 samples, and they came from the United States, Italy and Spain.

Per the original data handling: How many nucleated cells were present was estimated from reference gene primer amplification. The assay was immunoSEQ multiplex PCR, and TCRdb's table has in-frame clones only and misses some. For V, J and clone size, that table is used; D and trimming come from the DNA. The data show some 180,000 clones, about 88% seen once. Recruited during active infection, patients (from Seattle) were subsequently followed longitudinally. The sequence was obtained from a man between 45 and 60 years old with COVID-19, enrolled during active disease. The sample consisted of peripheral blood.

The CDR3 reads CASSLRGLYGYTF. The CDR3 nucleotides read TGTGCCAGCAGTTTGAGGGGGCTCTATGGCTACACCTTC. This chain connects TRBV12-3 or TRBV12-4 to TRBJ1-2; 7 bases match TRBD1. Germline trimming cut 3 bases from V and 4 bases from J; bases unmatched to any gene: 2. This CDR3 is 13 amino acids long.